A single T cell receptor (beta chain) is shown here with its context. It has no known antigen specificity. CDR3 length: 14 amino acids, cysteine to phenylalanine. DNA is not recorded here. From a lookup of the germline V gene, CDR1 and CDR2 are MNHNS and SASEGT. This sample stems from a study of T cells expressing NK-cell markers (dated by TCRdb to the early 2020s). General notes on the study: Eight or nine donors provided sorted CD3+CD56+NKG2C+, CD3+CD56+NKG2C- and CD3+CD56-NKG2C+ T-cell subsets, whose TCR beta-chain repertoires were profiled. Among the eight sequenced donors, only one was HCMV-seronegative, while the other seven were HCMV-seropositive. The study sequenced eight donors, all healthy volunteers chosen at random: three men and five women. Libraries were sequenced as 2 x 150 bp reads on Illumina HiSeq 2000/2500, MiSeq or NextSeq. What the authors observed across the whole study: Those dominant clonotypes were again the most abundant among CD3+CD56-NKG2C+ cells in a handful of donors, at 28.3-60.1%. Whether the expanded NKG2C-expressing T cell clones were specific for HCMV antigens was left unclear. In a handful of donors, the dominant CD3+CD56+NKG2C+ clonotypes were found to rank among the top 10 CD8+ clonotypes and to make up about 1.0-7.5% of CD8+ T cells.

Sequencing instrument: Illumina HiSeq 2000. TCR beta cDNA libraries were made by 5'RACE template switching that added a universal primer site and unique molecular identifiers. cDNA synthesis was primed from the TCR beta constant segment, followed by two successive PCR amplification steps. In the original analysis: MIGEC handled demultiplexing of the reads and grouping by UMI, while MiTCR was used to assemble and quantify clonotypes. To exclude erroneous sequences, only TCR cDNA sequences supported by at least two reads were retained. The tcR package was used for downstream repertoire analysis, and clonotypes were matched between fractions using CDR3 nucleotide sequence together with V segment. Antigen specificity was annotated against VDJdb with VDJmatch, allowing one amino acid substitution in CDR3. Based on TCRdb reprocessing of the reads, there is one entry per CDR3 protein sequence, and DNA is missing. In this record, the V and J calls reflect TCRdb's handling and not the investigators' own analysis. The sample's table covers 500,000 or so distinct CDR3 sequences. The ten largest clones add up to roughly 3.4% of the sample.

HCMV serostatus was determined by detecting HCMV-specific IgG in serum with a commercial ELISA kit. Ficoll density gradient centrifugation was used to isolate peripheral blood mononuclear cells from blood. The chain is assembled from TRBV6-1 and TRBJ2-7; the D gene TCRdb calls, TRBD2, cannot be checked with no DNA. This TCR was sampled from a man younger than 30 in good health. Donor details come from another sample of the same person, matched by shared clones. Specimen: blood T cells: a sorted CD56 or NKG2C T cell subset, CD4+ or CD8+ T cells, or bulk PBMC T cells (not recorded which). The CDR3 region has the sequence CASSPTVSGGEQYF.